What follows are 22 T cell receptor beta chains derived from one specimen sequenced in a study of lymphopenia after photon versus proton radiotherapy. Produced via immunoSEQ multiplex PCR; TCRdb's table is partial and in-frame only. The sample holds 15,000 or so clones, roughly nine tenths seen once. This specimen consisted of peripheral blood, obtained from a patient treated with proton-based radiotherapy. These receptors all come from an older woman with cholangiocarcinoma. Some clones in this sample may be carry-over from other donors' samples.

The chain joins TRBV2 to TRBJ2-7; TRBD2 is a possible D gene (5 bases). Per germline, CDR1 SNHLY and CDR2 FYNNEI. The CDR3 consists of 14 residues. The V gene lost 8 bases and the J gene lost 2 bases, with 16 bases spanning the gap. In DNA form, the CDR3 reads TGTGCCAGCGGCTCCTTAAGCGGTCCCTACGAGCAGTACTTC. Amino acids: CASGSLSGPYEQYF.

The chain has TRBV5-1 and TRBJ1-6; no firm D call. The germline gives CDR1 SGHRS, CDR2 YFSETQ. The CDR3 runs to 14 residues. V dropped 0 bases and J dropped 7 bases, with 8 bases sitting between them. For the CDR3, the DNA is TGCGCCAGCAGCTTGGTAGGCGTAAATTCACCCCTCCACTTT. Translating it yields CASSLVGVNSPLHF. Filled out from reference TRBV5-1 and TRBJ1-6, the complete variable domain reads KAGVTQTPRYLIKTRGQQVTLSCSPISGHRSVSWYQQTPGQGLQFLFEYFSETQRNKGNFPGRFSGRQFSNSRSEMNVSTLELGDSALYLCASSLVGVNSPLHFGNGTRLTVT.

This chain joins TRBV9 and TRBJ1-2, with a tentative D call TRBD1 (5 bases). CDR1 SGDLS and CDR2 YYNGEE come from the germline V gene. The CDR3 contains 13 residues. V lost 7 bases and J 0 bases, leaving 10 bases between the germline ends. Here the CDR3 DNA reads TGTGCCAGCCGGAAGGGACCTAACTATGGCTACACCTTC. Translation: CASRKGPNYGYTF.

The rearrangement links TRBV10-1 to TRBJ2-3; TRBD2 agrees at 14 bases. Trimming at V came to 5 bases and at J to 5 bases, leaving 3 bases not matched to a gene. The germline CDR1 and CDR2 sequences are WNHNN and SYGVQD (reference sequence). This CDR3 contains 15 residues. The CDR3 is CASSTGLAGVDTQYF. The CDR3 DNA is TGCGCCAGCAGTACGGGACTAGCGGGAGTAGATACGCAGTATTTT.

This clone has a single count. The rearrangement joins TRBV5-1 to TRBJ1-2; 7 bases line up with TRBD1. V gave up 4 bases and J gave up 3 bases; unmatched junction bases: 3. The CDR3 is 13 amino acids. Germline lookup yields CDR1 SGHRS and CDR2 YFSETQ. For the CDR3, the DNA is TGCGCCAGCAGCGTCACAGGGGACTATGGCTACACCTTC. Translated: CASSVTGDYGYTF.

This chain uses TRBV27 with TRBJ2-7, with D maybe TRBD2 (5 bases). This CDR3 comprises 14 residues. Trimming cost V 2 bases and J 3 bases, with 11 bases left between them. CDR1 MNHEY and CDR2 SMNVEV come from the germline V gene (reference sequence). CDR3 DNA: TGTGCCAGCAGTTTAAATAACGGACTCTACGAGCAGTACTTC. Protein product: CASSLNNGLYEQYF.

This clone was counted a few times. The rearrangement uses TRBV27 and TRBJ1-2; 7 nucleotides match TRBD1. This CDR3 region has 12 residues. The J segment lost 4 bases and the V segment lost 8 bases, leaving 4 bases of the junction unmatched. From germline, CDR1 is MNHEY and CDR2 SMNVEV (reference sequence). The CDR3: CASGTDIYGYTF. The CDR3 coding sequence is TGTGCCAGCGGGACAGACATCTATGGCTACACCTTC.

The chain employs TRBV5-4 and TRBJ2-3; D unresolved. The V end lost 4 bases, the J end lost 7 bases, and 10 bases lay between the germline ends. This CDR3 comprises 12 residues. Germline V gene sequence: CDR1 SGHNT, CDR2 YYREEE (reference sequence). In nucleotides, the CDR3 is TGTGCCAGCAGCCCTACGGGTTATACGCAGTATTTT. Residues: CASSPTGYTQYF.

V gene TRBV7-8 combines with J gene TRBJ2-1; the match to TRBD2 covers 11 bases. The CDR3 covers 16 residues. V lost 5 bases to trimming and J lost 8 bases; unmatched junction nucleotides: 11. The germline V gene encodes CDR1 SGHVS and CDR2 FQNEAQ. The CDR3 loop is CASSPTGLAGRDEQFF. In DNA form, the CDR3 reads TGTGCCAGCAGCCCAACTGGACTAGCGGGCAGGGATGAGCAGTTCTTC.

The chain uses TRBV14 and TRBJ2-7, with D uncertain. Germline V gene sequence: CDR1 SGHDN, CDR2 FVKESK. The V end lost 3 bases, the J end lost 5 bases, and 5 bases lay between the germline ends. The CDR3 contains 11 residues. The CDR3 DNA sequence: TGTGCCAGCAGCCATGGGCACGAGCAGTACTTC. Translation gives CASSHGHEQYF.

The CDR3 DNA reads TGTGCCAGCAGCTCCGGGGCGGACAGAAGTAAAGAGACCCAGTACTTC. Protein product: CASSSGADRSKETQYF. This sequence joins TRBV7-9 and TRBJ2-5; weak D call: TRBD1 (6 bases). Germline assignment: CDR1 SEHNR and CDR2 FQNEAQ (reference sequence). The CDR3 has 16 amino acids. The V end was cut by 4 bases, the J end by 3 bases, with 18 bases between.

The chain combines TRBV2 with TRBJ1-1; tentatively, D is TRBD1 (5 bases). Deletions cut 5 bases from V and 4 bases from J, with 17 bases between. This CDR3 is 15 amino acids long. Germline V gene sequence: CDR1 SNHLY, CDR2 FYNNEI. The CDR3 is CASSRSQGVVTEAFF. The CDR3, as DNA: TGTGCCAGCAGTCGTAGCCAGGGAGTAGTCACTGAAGCTTTCTTT.

The chain joins TRBV5-8 to TRBJ2-1, with D tentatively TRBD1 or TRBD2 (5 bases each). Looked up from germline, CDR1 is SGHTS and CDR2 is YDEGEE. The germline V and J ends were trimmed by 1 base and 0 bases, with 8 bases remaining between them. The CDR3 is 15 amino acids. Here the CDR3 DNA reads TGTGCCAGCAGCTTGACAGGACTCTCCTACAATGAGCAGTTCTTC. Translating it yields CASSLTGLSYNEQFF.

The chain links TRBV7-9 to TRBJ2-2; 9 bases agree with TRBD1. The junction had 3 bases not matched to a gene; V was cut back by 7 bases and J by 6 bases. Germline lookup yields CDR1 SEHNR and CDR2 FQNEAQ (reference sequence). The length of the CDR3 is 13 residues. The CDR3 loop is CASKQGAAGELFF. In DNA form, the CDR3 reads TGTGCCAGCAAACAGGGGGCGGCCGGGGAGCTGTTTTTT.

The CDR3 nucleotides read TGTGCCAGCAGTCTGGACAGGGTCAGGAATGAGCAGTTCTTC. It encodes CASSLDRVRNEQFF. The chain carries TRBV6-6 and TRBJ2-1; 8 bases fit TRBD1. This CDR3 is built from 14 residues. Unmatched junction bases numbered 7, after V lost 5 bases and J lost 7 bases. CDR1 and CDR2 (germline): MNHNY, SVGAGI (reference sequence).

The genes are TRBV7-9 and TRBJ2-7, with D hard to call. The CDR3 covers 14 residues. The V gene lost 5 bases and the J gene lost 6 bases, with 17 bases spanning the gap. Germline lookup yields CDR1 SEHNR and CDR2 FQNEAQ (reference sequence). The CDR3 DNA sequence: TGTGCCAGCAGCCCCACGGCGACCCACAGCGAGCAGTACTTC. This encodes CASSPTATHSEQYF.

The chain carries TRBV7-2 and TRBJ1-5; D not resolved. This CDR3 is 13 amino acids long. V was clipped by 4 bases and J by 6 bases, with 10 bases between them. Germline CDR1 reads SGHTA; CDR2 reads FQGNSA. The CDR3 DNA reads as TGTGCCAGCAGCTCCGCGCATAGTCAGCCCCAGCATTTT. Its protein product is CASSSAHSQPQHF.

The rearrangement joins TRBV7-3 to TRBJ2-7; TRBD2 is a possible D gene (5 bases). This CDR3 region has 15 residues. The germline V and J ends were trimmed by 2 bases and 4 bases, with 15 bases remaining between them. The germline V gene encodes CDR1 SGHTA and CDR2 FQGTGA. CDR3 loop: CASSLAEAEFYEQYF. In nucleotides, the CDR3 is TGTGCCAGCAGCTTAGCGGAAGCGGAGTTTTACGAGCAGTACTTC. The complete variable domain, with remaining parts taken from reference TRBV7-3 and TRBJ2-7, reads GAGVSQTPSNKVTEKGKYVELRCDPISGHTALYWYRQSLGQGPEFLIYFQGTGAADDSGLPNDRFFAVRPEGSVSTLKIQRTERGDSAVYLCASSLAEAEFYEQYFGPGTRLTVT.

The chain carries TRBV20-1 and TRBJ2-7, with D unresolved. CDR1 is DFQATT and CDR2 is SNEGSKA in the germline V gene (reference sequence). The CDR3 has 10 residues. V shed 1 base and J shed 5 bases, with 3 bases lying between them. The CDR3 nucleotides are TGCAGTGCTAGAGGGGACGAGCAGTACTTC. Translating gives CSARGDEQYF.

This chain uses TRBV7-6 with TRBJ1-2; possibly TRBD1 for D (5 bases). CDR3 length equals 13 residues. Trimming left V 1 base short and J 6 bases short, with 9 bases between. Looked up from germline, CDR1 is SGHVS and CDR2 is FNYEAQ. CDR3 amino acids: CASSLGGGNGYTF. The CDR3 bases are TGTGCCAGCAGCTTAGGTGGGGGGAATGGCTACACCTTC.

This rearrangement joins TRBV5-1 to TRBJ2-1; no firm D call. The CDR3 loop spans 16 amino acids. V lost 0 bases to trimming and J lost 5 bases, with 15 bases between them. Looked up from germline, CDR1 is SGHRS and CDR2 is YFSETQ. CDR3 coding DNA: TGCGCCAGCAGCTTGGTTCCTAGTAGAGGAAACAATGAGCAGTTCTTC. The encoded protein is CASSLVPSRGNNEQFF.

This clone has just a few counts. The V and J genes are TRBV6-5 and TRBJ2-1, with TRBD1 as a possible D gene (6 bases). The CDR3 is made up of 14 amino acids. V was pared by 6 bases and J by 1 base, with 10 bases between. CDR1 is MNHEY and CDR2 is SVGAGI in the germline V gene. The CDR3 is CASRSGQSYNEQFF. The CDR3 coding sequence is TGTGCCAGCAGAAGCGGACAGTCCTACAATGAGCAGTTCTTC.